This entry lists 30 T cell receptor beta chains sequenced from one sample in a study of blood T cell repertoires in COVID-19. Profiling relied on immunoSEQ multiplex PCR, and the TCRdb table lists in-frame clones only, not all of them. The data hold roughly 380,000 clones, with roughly 85% observed a single time. The sequenced material came from peripheral blood. The receptors shown here come from a woman younger than 30 with acute or convalescent COVID-19.

The chain is built from TRBV9 and TRBJ2-1; the match to TRBD1 covers 12 bases. Trimming took 7 bases from V and 9 from J; bases not matched to a gene: 8. Germline assignment: CDR1 SGDLS and CDR2 YYNGEE. The CDR3 sequence is 14 residues long. As DNA, the CDR3 is TGTGCCAGCTGCCGGGACAGGGGGCTGGGTGAGCAGTTCTTC. Its translation is CASCRDRGLGEQFF. Using reference TRBV9 and TRBJ2-1 for the parts outside the CDR3, the full variable domain is DSGVTQTPKHLITATGQRVTLRCSPRSGDLSVYWYQQSLDQGLQFLIQYYNGEERAKGNILERFSAQQFPDLHSELNLSSLELGDSALYFCASCRDRGLGEQFFGPGTRLTVL.

This clone was seen more than once but under ten times. The chain is built from TRBV19 and TRBJ1-1; D is uncertain. CDR1 and CDR2 from the germline V gene are LNHDA and SQIVND (reference sequence). This CDR3 region has 14 residues. V was cut by 3 bases and J by 4 bases, with 12 bases left in between. Here the CDR3 reads CASSMASFVTEAFF. The CDR3, as DNA: TGTGCCAGTAGTATGGCTTCTTTCGTCACTGAAGCTTTCTTT.

The sample holds one count of this clone. The CDR3 here is CASSEGRTGPLYSNQPQHF. CDR3 DNA sequence: TGTGCCAGCAGTGAAGGTCGGACAGGCCCCCTTTATAGCAATCAGCCCCAGCATTTT. This rearrangement joins TRBV2 to TRBJ1-5; 7 bases match TRBD1. The germline gives CDR1 SNHLY, CDR2 FYNNEI. This CDR3 comprises 19 residues. V lost 1 base, J lost 0 bases, and 12 bases stayed unmatched. Filled out from reference TRBV2 and TRBJ1-5, the complete variable domain reads EPEVTQTPSHQVTQMGQEVILRCVPISNHLYFYWYRQILGQKVEFLVSFYNNEISEKSEIFDDQFSVERPDGSNFTLKIRSTKLEDSAMYFCASSEGRTGPLYSNQPQHFGDGTRLSIL.

V gene TRBV13 combines with J gene TRBJ2-1; 8 nucleotides align to TRBD2. Unmatched junction bases numbered 4, after V lost 3 bases and J lost 9 bases. Germline V gene data show CDR1 as PRHDT and CDR2 as FYEKMQ (reference sequence). The CDR3 length is 13 residues. The CDR3 region is CASSFGGGSEQFF. CDR3 sequence (DNA): TGTGCCAGCAGCTTCGGCGGGGGGAGTGAGCAGTTCTTC.

V and J are TRBV7-9 and TRBJ1-5; D is perhaps TRBD1 (5 bases). Germline CDR1 and CDR2: SEHNR and FQNEAQ (reference sequence). V gave up 3 bases and J gave up 3 bases, with 9 bases separating them. The CDR3 contains 14 residues. In DNA, the CDR3 is TGTGCCAGCAGCTTTAGGGGTGACAATCAGCCCCAGCATTTT. This gives the protein CASSFRGDNQPQHF.

This clone has a single count. A much larger clone lies a single base off, so this may be a read error. The chain is built from TRBV6-5 and TRBJ1-1, with TRBD1 matching 7 bases. Germline CDR1 MNHEY, CDR2 SVGAGI. J lost 0 bases, V lost 6 bases, and 4 bases had no gene match. The CDR3 consists of 14 residues. As DNA, the CDR3 is TGTGCCAGCAGCCCACAGGGGATGAACACTGAAGCTTTCTTT. Its translation: CASSPQGMNTEAFF.

The J gene is TRBJ2-3, the V gene TRBV21-1; the table assigns TRBD2, which was not confirmed against the DNA. TRBV21-1 is a documented pseudogene. There are 16 residues in the CDR3. The CDR3 DNA is TGTGCCAGCAGCAAAGACGACTCCCACGAGGCAGATACGCAGTATTTT. Amino acid sequence: CASSKDDSHEADTQYF.

This clone came up once. The junction departs from germline at one end; a sequencing error may be responsible. The rearrangement uses TRBV9 and TRBJ2-7; TRBD1 might be the D (7 bases). Germline V gene lookup returns CDR1 SGDLS and CDR2 YYNGEE. This CDR3 has 13 residues. CDR3 loop: CASSPGGGYEQCF. DNA of the CDR3: TGTGCCAGCAGCCCCGGAGGGGGCTACGAGCAGTGCTTC.

V gene TRBV11-2 combines with J gene TRBJ2-7; possible D gene TRBD1, 6 bases. Trimming cost V 3 bases and J 2 bases, with 11 bases left between them. The CDR3 runs to 14 residues. Looked up from germline, CDR1 is SGHAT and CDR2 is FQNNGV. This CDR3 reads CASSLLGQTYEQYF. The CDR3 DNA reads as TGTGCCAGCAGCTTGCTTGGACAGACCTACGAGCAGTACTTC.

The rearrangement joins TRBV19 to TRBJ1-1; 9 bases agree with TRBD1. Germline assignment: CDR1 LNHDA and CDR2 SQIVND (reference sequence). This CDR3 is 15 amino acids long. With V trimmed by 5 bases and J by 5 bases, 9 bases remained unmatched. CDR3 nucleotides: TGTGCCAGTAGTTCACAAACAGGGGGCTTGACTGAAGCTTTCTTT. Translation gives CASSSQTGGLTEAFF.

V gene TRBV3-1 (or the pseudogene TRBV3-2) combines with J gene TRBJ1-4; possibly TRBD1 for D (6 bases). In germline, CDR1 is LGHDT, CDR2 YNNKEL (reference sequence). This CDR3 comprises 16 residues. The V and J ends lost 1 base and 0 bases respectively, with 9 bases between them. CDR3 bases: TGTGCCAGCAGCCAAGGGAGGACAGCAACTAATGAAAAACTGTTTTTT. Translated: CASSQGRTATNEKLFF.

Here the CDR3 DNA reads TGTGCCAGCAGTGAAGCTCCGGGACAGGGGGGAAACACCATATATTTT. It translates to CASSEAPGQGGNTIYF. This chain uses TRBV2 with TRBJ1-3, with 10 bases fitting TRBD1. V dropped 0 bases and J dropped 4; count of bases not matched to a gene: 3. Germline CDR1 reads SNHLY; CDR2 reads FYNNEI. This CDR3 has 16 residues.

The V gene is TRBV27, the J gene TRBJ1-6; no clear D. This CDR3 has 15 residues. Trimming cost V 0 bases and J 9 bases, with 12 bases left between them. Germline V gives CDR1 MNHEY, CDR2 SMNVEV (reference sequence). Written as DNA, the CDR3 is TGTGCCAGCAGTTTATCGAGGAATAGGTTTTCACCCCTCCACTTT. Its protein product is CASSLSRNRFSPLHF.

The chain combines TRBV12-5 with TRBJ2-6, with 7 bases fitting TRBD1. Germline assignment: CDR1 LGHNT and CDR2 FRNRAP. The ends lost 1 base at V and 2 bases at J; junction bases unmatched: 2. The CDR3 length is 16 residues. The CDR3 protein is CASGLATGTGANVLTF. The CDR3 DNA reads as TGTGCTAGTGGTTTGGCGACAGGGACTGGGGCCAACGTCCTGACTTTC.

V gene TRBV7-9 combines with J gene TRBJ1-5; no firm D call. The CDR3 contains 15 residues. The V and J ends lost 6 bases and 4 bases respectively, with 16 bases between them. Germline CDR1 SEHNR, CDR2 FQNEAQ (reference sequence). As DNA, the CDR3 is TGTGCCAGCAGTATGGACGGAGGCTTTAATCAGCCCCAGCATTTT. Residues: CASSMDGGFNQPQHF.

The chain recombines TRBV6-1 with TRBJ2-7; 8 nucleotides line up with TRBD1. Germline CDR1 reads MNHNS; CDR2 reads SASEGT. The CDR3 length is 14 residues. The ends lost 1 base at V and 6 bases at J; junction bases unmatched: 5. The CDR3 protein is CASSEGQGAGEQYF. The CDR3, as DNA: TGTGCCAGCAGTGAAGGGCAGGGGGCCGGCGAGCAGTACTTC.

V gene TRBV20-1 combines with J gene TRBJ2-1, with D possibly being TRBD2 (5 bases). Trimming shortened V by 3 bases and J by 6 bases, and 18 bases separated the two germline ends. The CDR3 runs to 15 residues. The V gene's germline CDR1 is DFQATT and CDR2 SNEGSKA (reference sequence). Written as DNA, the CDR3 is TGCAGTGCTAGTGGGAGCCCTCTTTACCCCAATGAGCAGTTCTTC. Translating it yields CSASGSPLYPNEQFF.

This clone appeared once. The genes are TRBV2 and TRBJ1-3; TRBD1 might be the D (6 bases). This CDR3 has 15 residues. V was pared by 5 bases and J by 0 bases, with 11 bases between. Germline V lookup: CDR1 SNHLY, CDR2 FYNNEI. The CDR3 bases are TGTGCCAGCAGTCAAGGGACACTCTCTGGAAACACCATATATTTT. As protein: CASSQGTLSGNTIYF. The variable domain in full, with the rest retrieved from reference TRBV2 and TRBJ1-3, is EPEVTQTPSHQVTQMGQEVILRCVPISNHLYFYWYRQILGQKVEFLVSFYNNEISEKSEIFDDQFSVERPDGSNFTLKIRSTKLEDSAMYFCASSQGTLSGNTIYFGEGSWLTVV.

This chain connects TRBV30 to TRBJ2-7, with TRBD1 matching over 9 bases. Germline CDR1 reads GTSNPN; CDR2 reads SVGIG (reference sequence). CDR3 length equals 15 residues. Trimming at V came to 2 bases and at J to 6 bases, leaving 11 bases not matched to a gene. This chain's CDR3 is CAWSFGGTGRGEQYF. The CDR3 nucleotides are TGTGCCTGGAGTTTTGGGGGGACAGGGAGAGGCGAGCAGTACTTC.

V usage is TRBV5-1 and J usage is TRBJ1-2; 12 bases are shared with TRBD1. V was clipped by 4 bases and J by 6 bases; unmatched bases: 13. The CDR3 sequence is 17 residues long. The germline gives CDR1 SGHRS, CDR2 YFSETQ. The CDR3 nucleotides are TGCGCCAGCAGCGAGGGGACAGGGGGCGCGAGCTCGGATGGCTACACCTTC. Protein product: CASSEGTGGASSDGYTF.

This clone was counted a few times. This sequence joins TRBV13 and TRBJ1-1, with 11 positions matching TRBD1. The V gene's germline CDR1 is PRHDT and CDR2 FYEKMQ (reference sequence). The junction had 7 bases not matched to a gene; V was cut back by 8 bases and J by 5 bases. This CDR3 has 14 residues. CDR3 nucleotides: TGTGCCAGCTACGGACAGGGGGCTTGGACTGAAGCTTTCTTT. It codes for CASYGQGAWTEAFF.

The V call is TRBV14, the J call TRBJ1-1; 8 nucleotides align to TRBD1. The V gene's germline CDR1 is SGHDN and CDR2 FVKESK. V lost 7 bases to trimming and J lost 5 bases; unmatched junction nucleotides: 9. There are 14 residues in the CDR3. CDR3 bases: TGTGCCAGCACCCCCGTCAGGGGGCAAACTGAAGCTTTCTTT. This gives the protein CASTPVRGQTEAFF.

V gene TRBV4-1 combines with J gene TRBJ2-1; perhaps TRBD2 as D (6 bases). With 3 bases removed from V and 0 bases from J, the gap between germline ends came to 9 bases. The CDR3 consists of 15 residues. Per the germline V gene, CDR1 is MGHRA and CDR2 is YSYEKL. CDR3 sequence reads: CASSQVAVSYNEQFF. The DNA of the CDR3 is TGCGCCAGCAGCCAGGTAGCGGTCTCCTACAATGAGCAGTTCTTC.

This clone was recorded once. The chain combines TRBV2 with TRBJ1-3; D is ambiguous. The CDR3 is 13 amino acids. The germline V and J ends were trimmed by 10 bases and 0 bases, with 10 bases remaining between them. CDR1 is SNHLY, CDR2 FYNNEI, per germline. CDR3 sequence reads: CATPGLSGNTIYF. The CDR3 bases are TGTGCCACCCCGGGTCTCTCTGGAAACACCATATATTTT.

The chain combines TRBV6-5 with TRBJ2-7; D not resolved. The CDR3 length is 14 residues. The ends were cut back, 3 bases at V and 1 base at J, with 10 bases in the middle. Germline V gene lookup returns CDR1 MNHEY and CDR2 SVGAGI. The CDR3 sequence: CASSYLMSSYEQYF. The CDR3 DNA sequence: TGTGCCAGCAGTTATCTTATGAGTTCCTACGAGCAGTACTTC.

CDR3 sequence (DNA): TGTGCCAGCAGTGATCGCACCATGACGGGCGGGGTCACTGAAGCTTTCTTT. Its protein product is CASSDRTMTGGVTEAFF. The gene calls are TRBV25-1 and TRBJ1-1; D gene uncertain. Trimming removed 3 bases from V and 4 bases from J, with 21 bases in between. The CDR3 consists of 17 residues. From germline, CDR1 is MGHDK and CDR2 SYGVNS.

This chain uses TRBV28 with TRBJ2-7; 10 bases agree with TRBD2. Germline V gene data show CDR1 as MDHEN and CDR2 as SYDVKM. J was trimmed by 2 bases and V by 5 bases; bases with no gene match: 18. The CDR3 is 19 amino acids. The CDR3: CASSPTGGAGGPLTYEQYF. CDR3 nucleotides: TGTGCCAGCAGTCCCACGGGGGGAGCGGGAGGGCCGCTCACCTACGAGCAGTACTTC.

V usage is TRBV24-1 and J usage is TRBJ2-7, with D possibly being TRBD1 (6 bases). V lost 2 bases and J 4 bases, leaving 11 bases between the germline ends. Per the germline V gene, CDR1 is KGHDR and CDR2 is SFDVKD. The CDR3 runs to 14 residues. The CDR3 DNA follows: TGTGCCACCAGTGATTCCCCGACAGGATACGAGCAGTACTTC. Its protein product is CATSDSPTGYEQYF.

This chain joins TRBV10-3 and TRBJ1-5; D is unresolved. Germline CDR1 and CDR2: ENHRY and SYGVKD. Trimming pared 2 bases from V and 5 bases from J, leaving 10 bases between. This CDR3 contains 14 residues. This chain's CDR3 is CAISEGQVDQPQHF. As DNA, the CDR3 is TGTGCCATCAGTGAGGGGCAGGTTGATCAGCCCCAGCATTTT.

V is TRBV2 and J is TRBJ2-2, with TRBD2 matching over 12 bases. Germline V gives CDR1 SNHLY, CDR2 FYNNEI. This CDR3 comprises 14 residues. V was clipped by 10 bases and J by 4 bases; unmatched bases: 4. CDR3 in amino acids: CATLAGGVTGELFF. The CDR3 DNA sequence: TGTGCCACCCTAGCGGGGGGGGTCACCGGGGAGCTGTTTTTT.